These 5 T cell receptor beta chains were all obtained from the same sample, sequenced in a study of OX40 agonist ivuxolimab in advanced cancers. Data came from immunoSEQ multiplex PCR; TCRdb stores just in-frame clones and leaves some out. In the table there are around 68,000 clones, approximately 87% of which are singletons. Sequences were derived from CD4+ or CD8+ T cells sorted from blood, sampled in a trial of the OX40 agonist ivuxolimab. These receptors all stem from an adult with an advanced solid tumor such as melanoma, head and neck, liver or kidney cancer.

The rearrangement links TRBV6-6 to TRBJ2-4, with 9 bases fitting TRBD1. The CDR3 runs to 15 residues. The V gene's germline CDR1 is MNHNY and CDR2 SVGAGI (reference sequence). Losses at the gene ends were 3 bases for V and 8 bases for J; bases not matched to a gene: 8. The CDR3 nucleotides are TGTGCCAGCAGTTATGCGGGACAGGGTCTGGACATTCAGTACTTC. Protein sequence: CASSYAGQGLDIQYF.

Here the CDR3 DNA reads TGTGCCAGCAGCGTTGGTGCAGTAGCGGGCGTACAAGAGACCCAGTACTTC. Its protein product is CASSVGAVAGVQETQYF. The V and J genes are TRBV9 and TRBJ2-5; 7 nucleotides agree with TRBD2. CDR1 and CDR2 (germline): SGDLS, YYNGEE. The trim removed 2 bases at V and 2 bases at J, leaving 12 bases unmatched. The CDR3 runs 17 residues. The full variable domain, its missing parts supplied by reference TRBV9 and TRBJ2-5, is DSGVTQTPKHLITATGQRVTLRCSPRSGDLSVYWYQQSLDQGLQFLIQYYNGEERAKGNILERFSAQQFPDLHSELNLSSLELGDSALYFCASSVGAVAGVQETQYFGPGTRLLVL.

This clone was observed a single time. CDR3 sequence: CATSQGAVTEAFF. The CDR3 coding sequence is TGTGCCACCAGCCAGGGGGCAGTCACTGAAGCTTTCTTT. The chain carries TRBV15 and TRBJ1-1; 8 bases align to TRBD1. V gave up 5 bases and J gave up 4 bases; unmatched junction bases: 3. Germline V gene lookup returns CDR1 LNHNV and CDR2 YYDKDF (reference sequence). CDR3 length: 13 amino acids. The whole variable domain, remainder taken from reference TRBV15 and TRBJ1-1, is DAMVIQNPRYQVTQFGKPVTLSCSQTLNHNVMYWYQQKSSQAPKLLFHYYDKDFNNEADTPDNFQSRRPNTSFCFLDIRSPGLGDTAMYLCATSQGAVTEAFFGQGTRLTVV.

V gene TRBV9 combines with J gene TRBJ1-5; D remains unclear. Trimming stripped 6 bases from V and 5 bases from J, with 12 bases between. The germline V gene has CDR1 SGDLS and CDR2 YYNGEE. The CDR3 is made up of 13 amino acids. The CDR3 nucleotides are TGTGCCAGCATCCCTCGACGGGATCAGCCCCAGCATTTT. It yields the protein CASIPRRDQPQHF.

Only a few counts were recorded for this clone. The sample carries other DNA sequences with the same CDR3. The V gene is TRBV18, the J gene TRBJ1-5; 7 nucleotides match TRBD1. In germline, CDR1 is KGHSH, CDR2 LQKENI. The J segment lost 2 bases and the V segment lost 6 bases, leaving 4 bases of the junction unmatched. This CDR3 has 14 residues. The CDR3 sequence is CASSPGQGNQPQHF. CDR3 nucleotides: TGTGCCAGCTCCCCCGGACAGGGCAATCAGCCCCAGCATTTT.